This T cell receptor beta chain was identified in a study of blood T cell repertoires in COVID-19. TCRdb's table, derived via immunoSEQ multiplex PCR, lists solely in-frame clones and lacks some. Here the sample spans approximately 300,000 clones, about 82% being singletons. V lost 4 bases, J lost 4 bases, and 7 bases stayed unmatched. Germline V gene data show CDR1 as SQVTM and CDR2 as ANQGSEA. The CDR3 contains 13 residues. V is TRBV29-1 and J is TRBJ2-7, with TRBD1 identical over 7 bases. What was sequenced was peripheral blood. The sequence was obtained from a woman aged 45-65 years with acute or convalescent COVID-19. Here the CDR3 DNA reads TGCAGCGTTGCACAGGGGTCACATTACGAGCAGTACTTC. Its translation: CSVAQGSHYEQYF.